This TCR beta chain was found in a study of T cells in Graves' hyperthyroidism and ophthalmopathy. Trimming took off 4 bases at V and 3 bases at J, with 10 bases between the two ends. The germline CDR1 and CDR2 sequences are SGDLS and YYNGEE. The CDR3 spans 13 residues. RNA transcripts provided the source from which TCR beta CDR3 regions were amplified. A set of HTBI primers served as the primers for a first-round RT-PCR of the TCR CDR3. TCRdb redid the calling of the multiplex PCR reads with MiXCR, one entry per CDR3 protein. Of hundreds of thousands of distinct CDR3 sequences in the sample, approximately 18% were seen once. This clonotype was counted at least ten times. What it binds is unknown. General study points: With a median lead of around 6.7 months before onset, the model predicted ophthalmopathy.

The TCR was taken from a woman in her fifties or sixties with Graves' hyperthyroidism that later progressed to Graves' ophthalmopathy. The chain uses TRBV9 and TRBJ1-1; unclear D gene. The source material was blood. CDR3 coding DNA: TGTGCCAGCAGCCCAGGAGCCCACACTGAAGCTTTCTTT. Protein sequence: CASSPGAHTEAFF. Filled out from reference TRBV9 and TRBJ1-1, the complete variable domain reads DSGVTQTPKHLITATGQRVTLRCSPRSGDLSVYWYQQSLDQGLQFLIQYYNGEERAKGNILERFSAQQFPDLHSELNLSSLELGDSALYFCASSPGAHTEAFFGQGTRLTVV.